This T cell receptor (beta chain) was documented in a study of cytomegalovirus exposure and HLA in healthy donors. Use of 60 Vbeta and 13 Jbeta primers characterized the PCR. TCRdb's copy holds only in-frame clones and misses some; the assay was immunoSEQ multiplex PCR. The ten most abundant clones cover about 2% of a sample with over 40,000 clones. Whole-study findings and limits: Equally common other TCR beta chains were less clonally expanded than HLA-associated ones, a later analysis found.

Remarks on this clone: As yet, its antigen is unknown.

Germline loops: CDR1 SQVTM, CDR2 ANQGSEA. The V gene end was trimmed by 5 bases and the J gene end by 6 bases; junction bases not matched to a gene: 16. The length of the CDR3 is 15 residues. The source of this sequence is a woman aged 40 to 49 in good health and CMV-seronegative. V usage is TRBV29-1 and J usage is TRBJ2-7, with 7 nucleotides matching TRBD1. Sequences were obtained from PBMCs. The CDR3 DNA reads as TGCAGCGTTCTTAACAGGGGCGACCGATGGGGCGAGCAGTACTTC. The encoded protein is CSVLNRGDRWGEQYF.